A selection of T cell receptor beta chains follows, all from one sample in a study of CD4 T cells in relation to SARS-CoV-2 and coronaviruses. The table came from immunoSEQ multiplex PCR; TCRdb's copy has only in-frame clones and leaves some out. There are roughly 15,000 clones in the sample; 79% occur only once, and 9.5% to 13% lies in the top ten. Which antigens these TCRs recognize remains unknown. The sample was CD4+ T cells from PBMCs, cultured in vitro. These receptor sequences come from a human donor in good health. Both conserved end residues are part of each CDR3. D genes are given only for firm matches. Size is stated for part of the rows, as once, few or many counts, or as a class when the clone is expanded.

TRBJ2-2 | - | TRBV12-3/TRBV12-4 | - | TGTGCCAGCAGCACACCCCACGGGGAGCTGTTTTTT | CASSTPHGELFF
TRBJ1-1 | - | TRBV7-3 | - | TGTGCCAGCAGCACCCAGGGGAGGGCTGAAGCTTTCTTT | CASSTQGRAEAFF
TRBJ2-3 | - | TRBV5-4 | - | TGTGCCAGCAGCTTGGCCGGTGAGGTTGGCACAGATACGCAGTATTTT | CASSLAGEVGTDTQYF
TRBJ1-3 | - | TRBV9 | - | TGTGCCAGCAGCGGTCTGGGGGCGAGGGGAAACACCATATATTTT | CASSGLGARGNTIYF
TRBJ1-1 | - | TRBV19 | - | TGTGCCAGTAGTATGTTCAGCCGGGGTAACACTGAAGCTTTCTTT | CASSMFSRGNTEAFF
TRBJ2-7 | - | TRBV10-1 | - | TGCGCCAGCAGTAGTGGGAAAAGCTACGAGCAGTACTTC | CASSSGKSYEQYF
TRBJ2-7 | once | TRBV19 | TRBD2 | TGTGCCAGCGGTGGACTAGCGGGAGTAGGCGAGCAGTACTTC | CASGGLAGVGEQYF
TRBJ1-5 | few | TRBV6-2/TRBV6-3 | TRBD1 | TGTGCCAGCAGTTCCACAGGGGGGAAGAATCAGCCCCAGCATTTT | CASSSTGGKNQPQHF
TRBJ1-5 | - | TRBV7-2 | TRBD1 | TGTGCCAGCAGCCCGAACGGACAGGCGAACAATCAGCCCCAGCATTTT | CASSPNGQANNQPQHF
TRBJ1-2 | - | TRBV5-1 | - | TGCGCCAGCAGCCCAGAAGGGGGTGGCTACACCTTC | CASSPEGGGYTF
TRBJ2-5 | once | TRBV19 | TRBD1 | TGTGCCAGTAGTCGACTACCGGGACAGGGGGCTGGTGGAGAGACCCAGTACTTC | CASSRLPGQGAGGETQYF
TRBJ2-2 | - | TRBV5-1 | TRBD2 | TGCGCCAGCAGCTTTTCTAGCGGGAGGAACACCGGGGAGCTGTTTTTT | CASSFSSGRNTGELFF
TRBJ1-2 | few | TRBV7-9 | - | TGTGCCAGCAGCTTAGCGGCGGCTAACTATGGCTACACCTTC | CASSLAAANYGYTF
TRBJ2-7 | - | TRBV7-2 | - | TGTGCCAGCAGCTCCACCGGGACTGTCTACGAGCAGTACTTC | CASSSTGTVYEQYF
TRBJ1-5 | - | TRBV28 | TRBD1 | TGTGCCAGCAGTTCAGCCGGGACAGGCCCCTTAGGTCAGCCCCAGCATTTT | CASSSAGTGPLGQPQHF
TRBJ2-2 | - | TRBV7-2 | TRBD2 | TGTGCCAGCAGCTCACCTAGCGGGAGTCCCGGGGAGCTGTTTTTT | CASSSPSGSPGELFF
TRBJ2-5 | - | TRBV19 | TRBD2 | TGTGCCAGTAGTACGGGCGGGAGAGGCGGGGAGACCCAGTACTTC | CASSTGGRGGETQYF
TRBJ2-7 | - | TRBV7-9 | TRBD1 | TGTGCCAGCAGCTTAGTAGGGGGCTTAAGCTCCTACGAGCAGTACTTC | CASSLVGGLSSYEQYF
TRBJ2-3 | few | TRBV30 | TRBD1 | TGTGCCTGGAATCCCGACAGGGTATCAACAGATACGCAGTATTTT | CAWNPDRVSTDTQYF
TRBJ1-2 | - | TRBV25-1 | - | TGTGCCAGCAGTGATCTGGAGGATCGGGGCTACACCTTC | CASSDLEDRGYTF
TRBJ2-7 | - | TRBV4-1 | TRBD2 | TGCGCCAGCAGTCAACAGGAGCGGGAGATATACGAGCAGTACTTC | CASSQQEREIYEQYF
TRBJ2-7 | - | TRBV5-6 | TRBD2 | TGTGCCAGCAGTCCCGGACTAGCGGGACCCTACGAGCAGTACTTC | CASSPGLAGPYEQYF
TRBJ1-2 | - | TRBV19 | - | TGTGCCAGTAGTATTCCGGGTATCTACTATGGCTACACCTTC | CASSIPGIYYGYTF
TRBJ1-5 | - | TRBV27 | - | TGTGCCAGCAGTTTAGAAAGGGGCCAGCCCCAGCATTTT | CASSLERGQPQHF
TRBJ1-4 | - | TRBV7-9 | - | TGTGCCAGCAGGCCTGATGCAACTAATGAAAAACTGTTTTTT | CASRPDATNEKLFF
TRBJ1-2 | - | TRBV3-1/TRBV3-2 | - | TGTGCCAGCAGCCAAGCCCACGACTATGGCTACACCTTC | CASSQAHDYGYTF
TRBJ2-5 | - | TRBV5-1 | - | TGCGCCAGCAGCATAGTCGGCGGGGCGGGGGAGACCCAGTACTTC | CASSIVGGAGETQYF
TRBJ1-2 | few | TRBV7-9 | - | TGTGCCAGCAGCCTCCTAGGGGGGGGCTACACCTTC | CASSLLGGGYTF
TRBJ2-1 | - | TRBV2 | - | TGTGCCAGCACCTTAGACGGCAATGAGCAGTTCTTC | CASTLDGNEQFF
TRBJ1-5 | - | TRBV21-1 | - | TGTGCCAGCAGCTCTCGGGTGGTACAGGGGTGGCCTTATAGCAATCAGCCCCAGCATTTT | CASSSRVVQGWPYSNQPQHF
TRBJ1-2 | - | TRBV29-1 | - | TGCAGCGTTGATGACATTAACTATGGCTACACCTTC | CSVDDINYGYTF
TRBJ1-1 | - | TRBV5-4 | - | TGTGCCAGCAGCTTGGACAGAGCGAACACTGAAGCTTTCTTT | CASSLDRANTEAFF
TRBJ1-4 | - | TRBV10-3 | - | TGTGCCATCAGTGAGGGTCTCCAAGGTGAAAAACTGTTTTTT | CAISEGLQGEKLFF
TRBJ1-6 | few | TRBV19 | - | TGTGCCAGTAGTAGGGAGGGAGATGATTCACCCCTCCACTTT | CASSREGDDSPLHF
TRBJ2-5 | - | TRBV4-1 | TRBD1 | TGCGCCAGCAGCCGACAGGGGGGGGAGACCCAGTACTTC | CASSRQGGETQYF
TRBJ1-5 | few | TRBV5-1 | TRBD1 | TGCGCCAGCAGCTTAGACGGACAGGGGGAGGTCCAGCCCCAGCATTTT | CASSLDGQGEVQPQHF
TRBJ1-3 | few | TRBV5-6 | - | TGTGCCAGCAGCTTGGTGAGAAAGAGCTCTGGAAACACCATATATTTT | CASSLVRKSSGNTIYF
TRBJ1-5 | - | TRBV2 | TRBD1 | TGTGCCAGCACTGGGACAGTAGGTGAAAATCAGCCCCAGCATTTT | CASTGTVGENQPQHF
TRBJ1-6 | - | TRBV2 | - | TGTGCCAGCAGTCTGTCAGGGGAAACGAATAATTCACCCCTCCACTTT | CASSLSGETNNSPLHF
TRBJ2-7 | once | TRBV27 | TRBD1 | TGTGTCAGGGGGGGGGACAGGGGTCGAGAGCAGTACTTC | CVRGGDRGREQYF
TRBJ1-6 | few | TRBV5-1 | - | TGCGCCAGCAGTTCTCAGGGAGATTCACCCCTCCACTTT | CASSSQGDSPLHF
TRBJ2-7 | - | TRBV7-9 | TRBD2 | TGTGCCAGCAGCTTAGGAGGACTAGTTTCGGACGAGCAGTACTTC | CASSLGGLVSDEQYF
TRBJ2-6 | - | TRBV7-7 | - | TGTGCTAGCAGCTCCCGGGGGACATCTGGGGCCAACGTCCTGACTTTC | CASSSRGTSGANVLTF
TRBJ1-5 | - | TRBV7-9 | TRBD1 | TGTGCCAGCAGCTTAGCATCGGGACAGGGGATCGGACAGCCCCAGCATTTT | CASSLASGQGIGQPQHF
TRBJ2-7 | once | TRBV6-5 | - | TGTGCCAGCAGTTCCCCCCAGGCAGGGGCCATCTACGAGCAGTACTTC | CASSSPQAGAIYEQYF
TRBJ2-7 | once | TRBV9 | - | TGTGCCAGCAGCGTAGGTGGCCGCTACGAGCAGTACTTC | CASSVGGRYEQYF
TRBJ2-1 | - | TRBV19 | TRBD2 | TGTGCCAGTAGTGTACTAGCGGGAGCTTACAATGAGCAGTTCTTC | CASSVLAGAYNEQFF
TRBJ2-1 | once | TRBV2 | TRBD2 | TGTGCCAGCAGTGAACAACTAGCGGGCAGGAATGAGCAGTTCTTC | CASSEQLAGRNEQFF
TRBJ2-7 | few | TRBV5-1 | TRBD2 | TGCGCCAGCAGCTTAGCGGGAGCGGTCGAGCAGTACTTC | CASSLAGAVEQYF
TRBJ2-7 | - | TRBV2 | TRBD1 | TGTGCCAGCAGTGAAAGGGGACAGAACCCTTACGAGCAGTACTTC | CASSERGQNPYEQYF
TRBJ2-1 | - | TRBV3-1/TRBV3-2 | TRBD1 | TGTGCCAGCAGCCAAGAATTGGGACAGGGGGCGTTGAATGAGCAGTTCTTC | CASSQELGQGALNEQFF
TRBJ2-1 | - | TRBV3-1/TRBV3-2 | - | TGTGCCAGCAGCCAGACCCTCCAGCCGGGAAATGAGCAGTTCTTC | CASSQTLQPGNEQFF
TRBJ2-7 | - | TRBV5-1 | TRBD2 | TGCGCCAGCAGCTTGGAAGGGCGGGGGGGCGTCGACGAGCAGTACTTC | CASSLEGRGGVDEQYF
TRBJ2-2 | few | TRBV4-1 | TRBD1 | TGCGCCAGCAGCCGATTGGACAGGGAAGGGGCCGGGGAGCTGTTTTTT | CASSRLDREGAGELFF
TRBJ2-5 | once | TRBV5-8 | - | TGTGCCAGCAGATCTGTGGTAGAGACCCAGTACTTC | CASRSVVETQYF